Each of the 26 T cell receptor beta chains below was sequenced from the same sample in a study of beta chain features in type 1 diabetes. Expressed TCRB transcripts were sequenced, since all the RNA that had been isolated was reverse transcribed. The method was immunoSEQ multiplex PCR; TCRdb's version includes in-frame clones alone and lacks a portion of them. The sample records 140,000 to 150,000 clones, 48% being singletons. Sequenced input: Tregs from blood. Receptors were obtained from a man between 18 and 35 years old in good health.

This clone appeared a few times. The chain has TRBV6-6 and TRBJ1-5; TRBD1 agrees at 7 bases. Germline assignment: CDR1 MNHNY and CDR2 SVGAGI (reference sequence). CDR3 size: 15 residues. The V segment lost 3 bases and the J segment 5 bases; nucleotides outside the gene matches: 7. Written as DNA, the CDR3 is TGTGCCAGCAGTTATGTCGACAGGGCGCATCAGCCCCAGCATTTT. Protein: CASSYVDRAHQPQHF.

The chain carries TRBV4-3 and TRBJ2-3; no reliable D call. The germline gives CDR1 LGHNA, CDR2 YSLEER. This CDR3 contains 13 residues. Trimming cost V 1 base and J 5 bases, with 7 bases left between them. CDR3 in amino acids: CASSQASLDTQYF. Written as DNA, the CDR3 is TGCGCCAGCAGCCAAGCCTCGTTAGATACGCAGTATTTT.

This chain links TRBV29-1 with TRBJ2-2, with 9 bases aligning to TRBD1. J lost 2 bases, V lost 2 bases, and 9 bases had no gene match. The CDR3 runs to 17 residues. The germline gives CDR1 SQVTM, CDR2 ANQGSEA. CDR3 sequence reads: CSVENSGTGYNTGELFF. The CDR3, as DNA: TGCAGCGTTGAAAACTCCGGGACAGGGTATAACACCGGGGAGCTGTTTTTT.

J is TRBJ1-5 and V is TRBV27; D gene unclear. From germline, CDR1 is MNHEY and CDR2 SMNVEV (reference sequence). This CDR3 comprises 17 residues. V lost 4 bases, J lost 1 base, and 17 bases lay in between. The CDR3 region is CASSSSLPGWSNQPQHF. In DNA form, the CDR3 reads TGTGCCAGCAGTTCCTCTTTACCAGGCTGGAGCAATCAGCCCCAGCATTTT.

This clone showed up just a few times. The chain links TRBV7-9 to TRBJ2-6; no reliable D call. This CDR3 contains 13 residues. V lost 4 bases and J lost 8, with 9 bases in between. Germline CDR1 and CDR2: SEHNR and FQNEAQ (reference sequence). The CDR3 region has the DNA TGTGCCAGCAGCTCTATTAATTCCAACGTCCTGACTTTC. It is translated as CASSSINSNVLTF. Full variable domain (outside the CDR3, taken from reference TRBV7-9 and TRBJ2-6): DTGVSQNPRHKITKRGQNVTFRCDPISEHNRLYWYRQTLGQGPEFLTYFQNEAQLEKSRLLSDRFSAERPKGSFSTLEIQRTEQGDSAMYLCASSSINSNVLTFGAGSRLTVL.

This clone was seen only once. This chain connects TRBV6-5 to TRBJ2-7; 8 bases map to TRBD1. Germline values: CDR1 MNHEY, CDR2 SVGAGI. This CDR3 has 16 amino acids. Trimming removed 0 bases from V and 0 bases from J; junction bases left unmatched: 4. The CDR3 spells CASSYSNRGYSYEQYF. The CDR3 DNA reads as TGTGCCAGCAGTTACTCGAACAGGGGGTACTCCTACGAGCAGTACTTC.

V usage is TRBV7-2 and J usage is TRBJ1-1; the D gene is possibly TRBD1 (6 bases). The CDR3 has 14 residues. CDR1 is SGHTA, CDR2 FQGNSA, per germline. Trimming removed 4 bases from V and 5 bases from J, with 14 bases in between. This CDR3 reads CASSSTGPRTEAFF. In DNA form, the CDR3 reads TGTGCCAGCAGCTCAACAGGGCCGAGGACTGAAGCTTTCTTT.

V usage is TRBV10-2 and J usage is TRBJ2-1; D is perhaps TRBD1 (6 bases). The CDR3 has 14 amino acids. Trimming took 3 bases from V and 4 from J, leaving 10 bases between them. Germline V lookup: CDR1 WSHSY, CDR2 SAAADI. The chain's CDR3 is CASSDPGAYNEQFF. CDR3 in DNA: TGCGCCAGCAGTGACCCAGGGGCTTACAATGAGCAGTTCTTC.

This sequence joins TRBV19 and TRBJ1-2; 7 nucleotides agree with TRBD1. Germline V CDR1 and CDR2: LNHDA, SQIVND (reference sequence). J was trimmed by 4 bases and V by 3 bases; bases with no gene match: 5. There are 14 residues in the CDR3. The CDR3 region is CASSIGDSLYGYTF. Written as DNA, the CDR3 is TGTGCCAGTAGTATCGGGGACAGCCTCTATGGCTACACCTTC. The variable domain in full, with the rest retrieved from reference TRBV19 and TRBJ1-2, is DGGITQSPKYLFRKEGQNVTLSCEQNLNHDAMYWYRQDPGQGLRLIYYSQIVNDFQKGDIAEGYSVSREKKESFPLTVTSAQKNPTAFYLCASSIGDSLYGYTFGSGTRLTVV.

The CDR3 here is CASTTPGARTEAFF. The DNA of the CDR3 is TGTGCCAGCACGACCCCAGGGGCCCGGACTGAAGCTTTCTTT. The chain employs TRBV19 and TRBJ1-1; a weak D match, TRBD1 (6 bases). V gave up 9 bases and J gave up 5 bases, with 19 bases separating them. The germline V gene encodes CDR1 LNHDA and CDR2 SQIVND (reference sequence). The CDR3 is made up of 14 amino acids.

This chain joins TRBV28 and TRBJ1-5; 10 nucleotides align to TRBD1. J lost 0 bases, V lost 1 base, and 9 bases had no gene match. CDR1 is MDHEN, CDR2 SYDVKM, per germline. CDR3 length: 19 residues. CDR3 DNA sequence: TGTGCCAGCAGTTTATTTGACAGGGGGCTTTCGTATAGCAATCAGCCCCAGCATTTT. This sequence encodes CASSLFDRGLSYSNQPQHF.

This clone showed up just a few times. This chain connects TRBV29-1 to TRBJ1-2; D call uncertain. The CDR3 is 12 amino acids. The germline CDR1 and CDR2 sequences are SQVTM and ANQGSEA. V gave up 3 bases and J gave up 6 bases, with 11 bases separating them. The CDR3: CSVDRREDGYTF. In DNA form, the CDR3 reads TGCAGCGTTGATCGTCGGGAGGATGGCTACACCTTC.

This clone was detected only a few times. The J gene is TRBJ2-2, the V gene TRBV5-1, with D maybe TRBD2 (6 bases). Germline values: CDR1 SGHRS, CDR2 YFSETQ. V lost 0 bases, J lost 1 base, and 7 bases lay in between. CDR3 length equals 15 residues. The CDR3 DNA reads TGCGCCAGCAGCTTGGTCGGGGGGAACACCGGGGAGCTGTTTTTT. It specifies CASSLVGGNTGELFF.

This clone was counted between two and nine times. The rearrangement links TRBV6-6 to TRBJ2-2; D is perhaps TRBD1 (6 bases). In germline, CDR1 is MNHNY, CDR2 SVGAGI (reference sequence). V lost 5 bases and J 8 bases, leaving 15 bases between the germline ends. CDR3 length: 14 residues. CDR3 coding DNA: TGTGCCAGCAGTAGGGTGTCAGGGGAAGGGGAGCTGTTTTTT. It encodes CASSRVSGEGELFF.

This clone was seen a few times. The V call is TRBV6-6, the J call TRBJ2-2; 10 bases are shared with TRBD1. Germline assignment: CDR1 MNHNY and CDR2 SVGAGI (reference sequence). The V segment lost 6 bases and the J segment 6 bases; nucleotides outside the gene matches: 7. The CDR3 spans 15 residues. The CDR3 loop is CASRKPGQGPGELFF. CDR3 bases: TGTGCCAGCAGAAAACCGGGACAGGGGCCCGGGGAGCTGTTTTTT.

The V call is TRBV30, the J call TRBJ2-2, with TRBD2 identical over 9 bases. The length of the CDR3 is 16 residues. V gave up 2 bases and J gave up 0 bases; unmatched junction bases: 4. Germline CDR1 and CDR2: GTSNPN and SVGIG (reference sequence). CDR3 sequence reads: CAWSTTSGTNTGELFF. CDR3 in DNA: TGTGCCTGGAGTACGACTAGCGGAACGAACACCGGGGAGCTGTTTTTT.

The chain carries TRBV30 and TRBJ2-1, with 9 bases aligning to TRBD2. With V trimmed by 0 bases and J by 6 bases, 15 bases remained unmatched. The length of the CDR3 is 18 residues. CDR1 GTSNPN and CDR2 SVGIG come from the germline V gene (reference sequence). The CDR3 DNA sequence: TGTGCCTGGAGTGTACTACTTCTTGCTAGCGGGAATCTCAATGAGCAGTTCTTC. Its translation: CAWSVLLLASGNLNEQFF.

The CDR3 spells CASSLESGHNTGELFF. The DNA of the CDR3 is TGTGCCAGCAGCTTAGAGTCTGGACATAACACCGGGGAGCTGTTTTTT. The rearrangement links TRBV7-9 to TRBJ2-2; D is possibly TRBD1 (5 bases). The V end was cut by 1 base, the J end by 2 bases, with 11 bases between. Per the germline V gene, CDR1 is SEHNR and CDR2 is FQNEAQ (reference sequence). This CDR3 comprises 16 residues.

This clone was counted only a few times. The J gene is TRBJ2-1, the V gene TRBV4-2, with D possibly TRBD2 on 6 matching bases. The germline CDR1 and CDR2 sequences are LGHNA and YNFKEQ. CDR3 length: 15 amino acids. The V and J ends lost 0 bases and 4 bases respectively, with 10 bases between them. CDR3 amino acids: CASSQDGTPYNEQFF. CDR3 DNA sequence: TGTGCCAGCAGCCAAGATGGGACTCCTTACAATGAGCAGTTCTTC.

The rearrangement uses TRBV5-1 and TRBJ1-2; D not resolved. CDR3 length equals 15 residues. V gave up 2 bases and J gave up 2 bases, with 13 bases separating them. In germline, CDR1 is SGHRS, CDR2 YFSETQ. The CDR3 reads CASSFRLGGNYGYTF. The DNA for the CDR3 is TGCGCCAGCAGCTTTCGACTGGGAGGGAACTATGGCTACACCTTC.

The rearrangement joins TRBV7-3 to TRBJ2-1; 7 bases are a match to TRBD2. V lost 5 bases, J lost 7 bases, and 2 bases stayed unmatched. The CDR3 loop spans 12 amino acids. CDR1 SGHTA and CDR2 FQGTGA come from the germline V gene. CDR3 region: CASSVGRNEQFF. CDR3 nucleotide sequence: TGTGCCAGCAGCGTCGGGAGGAATGAGCAGTTCTTC.

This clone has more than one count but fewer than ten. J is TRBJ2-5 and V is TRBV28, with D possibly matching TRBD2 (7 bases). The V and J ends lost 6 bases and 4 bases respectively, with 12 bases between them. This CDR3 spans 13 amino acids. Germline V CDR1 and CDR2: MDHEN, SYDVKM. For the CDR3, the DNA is TGTGCCAGCAGCTGGGGGGGGCGAGAGACCCAGTACTTC. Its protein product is CASSWGGRETQYF.

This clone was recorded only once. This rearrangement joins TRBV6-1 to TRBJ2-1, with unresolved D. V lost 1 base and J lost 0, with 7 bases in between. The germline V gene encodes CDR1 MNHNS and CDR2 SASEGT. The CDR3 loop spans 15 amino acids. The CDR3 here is CASSEGMSSYNEQFF. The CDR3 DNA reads TGTGCCAGCAGTGAAGGCATGAGCTCCTACAATGAGCAGTTCTTC.

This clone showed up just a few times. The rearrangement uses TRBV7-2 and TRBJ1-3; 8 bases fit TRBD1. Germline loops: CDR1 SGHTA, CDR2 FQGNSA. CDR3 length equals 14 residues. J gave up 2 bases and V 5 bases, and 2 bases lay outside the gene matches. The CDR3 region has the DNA TGTGCCAGCAGCCCCAGGGGGCCTGGAAACACCATATATTTT. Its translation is CASSPRGPGNTIYF. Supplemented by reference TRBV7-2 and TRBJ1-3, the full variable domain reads GAGVSQSPSNKVTEKGKDVELRCDPISGHTALYWYRQSLGQGLEFLIYFQGNSAPDKSGLPSDRFSAERTGGSVSTLTIQRTQQEDSAVYLCASSPRGPGNTIYFGEGSWLTVV.

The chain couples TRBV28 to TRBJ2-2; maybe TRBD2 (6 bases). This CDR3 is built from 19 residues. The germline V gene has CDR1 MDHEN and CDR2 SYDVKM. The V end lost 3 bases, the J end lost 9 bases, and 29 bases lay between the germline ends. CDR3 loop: CASSFSLSALAQGTRELFF. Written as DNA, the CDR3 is TGTGCCAGCAGTTTCTCCCTCTCGGCCCTAGCGCAGGGAACACGGGAGCTGTTTTTT.

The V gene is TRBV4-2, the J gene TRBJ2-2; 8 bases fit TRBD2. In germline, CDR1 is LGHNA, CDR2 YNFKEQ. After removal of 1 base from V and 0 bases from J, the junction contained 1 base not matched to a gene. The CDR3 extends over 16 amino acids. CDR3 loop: CASSQVRGANTGELFF. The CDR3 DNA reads TGTGCCAGCAGCCAAGTGCGGGGGGCGAACACCGGGGAGCTGTTTTTT.